This TCR beta chain emerged from a study of OX40 agonist ivuxolimab in advanced cancers. Trimming took 1 base from V and 8 from J, leaving 12 bases between them. This CDR3 contains 13 residues. Germline V gene sequence: CDR1 SEHNR, CDR2 FQNEAQ (reference sequence). Profiling relied on immunoSEQ multiplex PCR, and the TCRdb table lists in-frame clones only, not all of them. The repertoire holds fewer than 85,000 clones, with approximately 83% as singletons. The sequence derives from an adult with an advanced solid tumor such as melanoma, head and neck, liver or kidney cancer. V is TRBV7-9 and J is TRBJ2-7; D might be TRBD2 (6 bases). The sample here was CD4+ or CD8+ T cells sorted from blood, taken in a trial of the OX40 agonist ivuxolimab. The CDR3 sequence is CASSLEFREKQYF. In nucleotides, the CDR3 is TGTGCCAGCAGCTTAGAATTTCGGGAGAAGCAGTACTTC.